The 28 T cell receptor beta chains reported below all come from one sample, sequenced in a study of blood T cell repertoires in COVID-19. TCRdb keeps only in-frame clones here, not all; method: immunoSEQ multiplex PCR. The table has tens of thousands of clones, around 90% seen once. The sequencing sample was made of peripheral blood. These receptors came from a woman of 80 years or more with COVID-19, enrolled during active disease.

The V and J genes are TRBV2 and TRBJ1-1; tentatively, D is TRBD1 (5 bases). Per the germline V gene, CDR1 is SNHLY and CDR2 is FYNNEI. The CDR3 has 13 residues. V was trimmed by 4 bases and J by 4 bases, leaving 10 bases between them. CDR3 DNA sequence: TGTGCCAGCAGTGTTTGGGGGGGCACTGAAGCTTTCTTT. As protein: CASSVWGGTEAFF.

V is TRBV5-5 and J is TRBJ2-2; 12 nucleotides line up with TRBD2. V shed 5 bases and J 3 bases; nucleotides not matched to a gene: 5. Germline assignment: CDR1 SGHKS and CDR2 YYEKEE (reference sequence). CDR3 length: 16 amino acids. CDR3 sequence (DNA): TGTGCCAGCAGTTTTCGACTAGCGGGGGACACCGGGGAGCTGTTTTTT. This sequence encodes CASSFRLAGDTGELFF.

J is TRBJ1-1 and V is TRBV5-5, with D maybe TRBD1 (6 bases). V lost 6 bases, J lost 2 bases, and 17 bases lay in between. CDR3 length equals 15 residues. The germline V gene has CDR1 SGHKS and CDR2 YYEKEE (reference sequence). The DNA of the CDR3 is TGTGCCAGCATCACCCGGCCAGGGACAAACACTGAAGCTTTCTTT. Translating it yields CASITRPGTNTEAFF.

The V and J genes are TRBV15 and TRBJ2-5; 10 bases line up with TRBD1. The CDR3 spans 15 residues. V lost 3 bases and J lost 5; bases outside the gene matches: 6. Germline-derived CDR1 and CDR2 are LNHNV and YYDKDF (reference sequence). The CDR3 DNA reads as TGTGCCACCAGCAGCAACGACAGGGGGCGGGAGACCCAGTACTTC. It specifies CATSSNDRGRETQYF.

This rearrangement joins TRBV3-1 (or the pseudogene TRBV3-2) to TRBJ1-1; D call uncertain. Germline V lookup: CDR1 LGHDT, CDR2 YNNKEL (reference sequence). This CDR3 has 14 amino acids. V lost 4 bases, J lost 0 bases, and 9 bases lay in between. CDR3 sequence reads: CASSPQALNTEAFF. CDR3 nucleotide sequence: TGTGCCAGCAGCCCTCAGGCCCTGAACACTGAAGCTTTCTTT.

The chain links TRBV24-1 to TRBJ2-2, with TRBD2 identical over 8 bases. Trimming took 5 bases from V and 5 from J; bases not matched to a gene: 9. This CDR3 has 16 amino acids. Germline CDR1 reads KGHDR; CDR2 reads SFDVKD. Here the CDR3 DNA reads TGTGCCACCAGTGGAACGGGGGGGCCGAGGACCGGGGAGCTGTTTTTT. Its protein is CATSGTGGPRTGELFF.

The chain uses TRBV19 and TRBJ2-7, with D unresolved. Per germline, CDR1 LNHDA and CDR2 SQIVND (reference sequence). V was pared by 3 bases and J by 2 bases, with 14 bases between. This CDR3 is built from 15 residues. The DNA of the CDR3 is TGTGCCAGTAGTATGAAACCGTCTCCTACCTACGAGCAGTACTTC. It translates to CASSMKPSPTYEQYF.

V gene TRBV6-2 or TRBV6-3 combines with J gene TRBJ2-2; D ambiguous. V gave up 2 bases and J gave up 3 bases, with 4 bases separating them. From germline, CDR1 is MNHEY and CDR2 SVGEGT. This CDR3 spans 13 amino acids. CDR3 loop: CASSYEHTGELFF. CDR3 DNA sequence: TGTGCCAGCAGTTACGAGCACACCGGGGAGCTGTTTTTT.

As regards this clone: This sample includes further DNA sequences coding for the same CDR3. V gene TRBV2 combines with J gene TRBJ1-1; 7 positions agree with TRBD1. Trimming at V came to 3 bases and at J to 1 base, leaving 2 bases not matched to a gene. The CDR3 totals 14 residues. Germline lookup yields CDR1 SNHLY and CDR2 FYNNEI. CDR3 region: CASSEQGGNTEAFF. The CDR3 nucleotides read TGTGCCAGCAGTGAGCAGGGGGGGAACACTGAAGCTTTCTTT. Drawing the rest from reference TRBV2 and TRBJ1-1, the complete variable domain is EPEVTQTPSHQVTQMGQEVILRCVPISNHLYFYWYRQILGQKVEFLVSFYNNEISEKSEIFDDQFSVERPDGSNFTLKIRSTKLEDSAMYFCASSEQGGNTEAFFGQGTRLTVV.

The chain links TRBV9 to TRBJ1-5, with 9 positions matching TRBD1. Per germline, CDR1 SGDLS and CDR2 YYNGEE. The V gene end was trimmed by 3 bases and the J gene end by 0 bases; junction bases not matched to a gene: 16. The CDR3 totals 20 residues. In nucleotides, the CDR3 is TGTGCCAGCAGCGCGTACCGGGACAGGGTTAAGAATGTTAGCAATCAGCCCCAGCATTTT. Translated: CASSAYRDRVKNVSNQPQHF.

This clone was observed once. The V call is TRBV5-5, the J call TRBJ1-6; D unresolved. Germline-derived CDR1 and CDR2 are SGHKS and YYEKEE (reference sequence). V shed 0 bases and J shed 6 bases, with 10 bases lying between them. The CDR3 contains 15 residues. CDR3 nucleotides: TGTGCCAGCAGCTTGGGAGGCAGCCTTAATTCACCCCTCCACTTT. Protein product: CASSLGGSLNSPLHF. The entire variable domain, with the rest obtained from reference TRBV5-5 and TRBJ1-6, is as follows: DAGVTQSPTHLIKTRGQQVTLRCSPISGHKSVSWYQQVLGQGPQFIFQYYEKEERGRGNFPDRFSARQFPNYSSELNVNALLLGDSALYLCASSLGGSLNSPLHFGNGTRLTVT.

V and J are TRBV11-3 and TRBJ2-7; D unresolved. Trimming took off 0 bases at V and 6 bases at J, with 9 bases between the two ends. Per germline, CDR1 SGHNT and CDR2 YENEEA. CDR3 length: 13 residues. In nucleotides, the CDR3 is TGTGCCAGCAGCTTAGAATCCACCGGCGAGCAGTACTTC. Translation: CASSLESTGEQYF. Based on the CDR3 plus reference TRBV11-3 and TRBJ2-7, the full variable domain is EAGVVQSPRYKIIEKKQPVAFWCNPISGHNTLYWYLQNLGQGPELLIRYENEEAVDDSQLPKDRFSAERLKGVDSTLKIQPAELGDSAVYLCASSLESTGEQYFGPGTRLTVT.

This chain uses TRBV5-1 with TRBJ2-5; 7 nucleotides align to TRBD1. Germline V gene lookup returns CDR1 SGHRS and CDR2 YFSETQ. Unmatched junction bases numbered 5, after V lost 1 base and J lost 5 bases. This CDR3 has 14 residues. CDR3 amino acids: CASSLRQGVETQYF. In nucleotides, the CDR3 is TGCGCCAGCAGCTTGAGGCAGGGGGTCGAGACCCAGTACTTC. The full variable domain, in which reference TRBV5-1 and TRBJ2-5 provide the parts outside the CDR3, is KAGVTQTPRYLIKTRGQQVTLSCSPISGHRSVSWYQQTPGQGLQFLFEYFSETQRNKGNFPGRFSGRQFSNSRSEMNVSTLELGDSALYLCASSLRQGVETQYFGPGTRLLVL.

The gene calls are TRBV11-3 and TRBJ2-2, with 8 bases identical to TRBD1. V shed 5 bases, J shed 1 base, and the junction held 9 bases outside the gene matches. The germline gives CDR1 SGHNT, CDR2 YENEEA. The CDR3 is 17 residues long. CDR3 nucleotide sequence: TGTGCCAGCAGCCCTACGGCAGGGGGCTTGAACACCGGGGAGCTGTTTTTT. This translates into CASSPTAGGLNTGELFF.

This chain uses TRBV14 with TRBJ1-1; D is ambiguous. This CDR3 is built from 14 residues. Between the trimmed V and J ends, which lost 4 bases and 1 base, there was a span of 10 bases. The germline V gene encodes CDR1 SGHDN and CDR2 FVKESK. CDR3 sequence reads: CASSPRSGNTEAFF. The CDR3 coding sequence is TGTGCCAGCAGCCCGCGATCGGGGAACACTGAAGCTTTCTTT. Full variable domain (missing parts from reference TRBV14 and TRBJ1-1): EAGVTQFPSHSVIEKGQTVTLRCDPISGHDNLYWYRRVMGKEIKFLLHFVKESKQDESGMPNNRFLAERTGGTYSTLKVQPAELEDSGVYFCASSPRSGNTEAFFGQGTRLTVV.

The chain has TRBV7-2 and TRBJ1-1; D is perhaps TRBD1 (6 bases). The CDR3 sequence is 14 residues long. The V and J ends lost 3 bases and 5 bases respectively, with 13 bases between them. Germline V gives CDR1 SGHTA, CDR2 FQGNSA. CDR3 protein: CASSFGQGRTEAFF. CDR3 DNA sequence: TGTGCCAGCAGCTTCGGGCAGGGGAGAACTGAAGCTTTCTTT.

As DNA, the CDR3 is TGTGCCAGCAGCTTAGCGGGCAGGAGGAATCAGCCCCAGCATTTT. Its protein is CASSLAGRRNQPQHF. The V gene is TRBV7-2, the J gene TRBJ1-5; D call uncertain. The V end was cut by 0 bases, the J end by 4 bases, with 10 bases between. The CDR3 is made up of 15 amino acids. Germline CDR1 reads SGHTA; CDR2 reads FQGNSA.

The rearrangement links TRBV5-1 to TRBJ1-1; 8 nucleotides match TRBD1. This CDR3 is built from 14 residues. Per germline, CDR1 SGHRS and CDR2 YFSETQ. V trimming: 5 bases; J trimming: 1 base; junction bases outside the gene matches: 4. The CDR3, as DNA: TGCGCCAGCAGGCCCGGACAGGGGAACACTGAAGCTTTCTTT. Amino acid sequence: CASRPGQGNTEAFF.

The chain has TRBV19 and TRBJ1-1, with 8 positions matching TRBD1. CDR3 size: 13 residues. Trimming at V came to 7 bases and at J to 1 base, leaving 2 bases not matched to a gene. Per germline, CDR1 LNHDA and CDR2 SQIVND (reference sequence). The DNA of the CDR3 is TGTGCCAGTAATGGACAGGGGAACACTGAAGCTTTCTTT. Translated: CASNGQGNTEAFF.

The rearrangement uses TRBV2 and TRBJ1-1, with D possibly matching TRBD1 (5 bases). The V end lost 7 bases, the J end lost 1 base, and 7 bases lay between the germline ends. The CDR3 consists of 12 residues. The germline V gene encodes CDR1 SNHLY and CDR2 FYNNEI. This CDR3 reads CASIQANTEAFF. CDR3 coding DNA: TGTGCCAGCATACAGGCGAACACTGAAGCTTTCTTT.

This clone has a handful of counts. This sequence joins TRBV19 and TRBJ2-1; 15 nucleotides agree with TRBD2. The J segment lost 9 bases and the V segment lost 3 bases, leaving 6 bases of the junction unmatched. Germline lookup yields CDR1 LNHDA and CDR2 SQIVND (reference sequence). This CDR3 comprises 16 residues. CDR3 protein: CASSMGLAGGWSEQFF. In nucleotides, the CDR3 is TGTGCCAGTAGTATGGGACTAGCGGGGGGTTGGAGTGAGCAGTTCTTC.

This clone was recorded once. V gene TRBV9 combines with J gene TRBJ1-5; D perhaps matches TRBD1 (5 bases). V dropped 2 bases and J dropped 4 bases, with 13 bases sitting between them. CDR3 length equals 15 residues. Germline CDR1 reads SGDLS; CDR2 reads YYNGEE. The CDR3, as DNA: TGTGCCAGCAGCGTTGGATTCGGGGGTAATCAGCCCCAGCATTTT. Encoded protein: CASSVGFGGNQPQHF.

The chain has TRBV5-1 and TRBJ2-7; 15 bases are shared with TRBD2. The CDR3 has 18 amino acids. From germline, CDR1 is SGHRS and CDR2 YFSETQ. The J segment lost 0 bases and the V segment lost 3 bases, leaving 7 bases of the junction unmatched. The CDR3 DNA sequence: TGCGCCAGCAGCTCGGGACTAGCGGGGGGCCGGGGCTCCTACGAGCAGTACTTC. It yields the protein CASSSGLAGGRGSYEQYF. The full variable domain, with the rest looked up from reference TRBV5-1 and TRBJ2-7, is KAGVTQTPRYLIKTRGQQVTLSCSPISGHRSVSWYQQTPGQGLQFLFEYFSETQRNKGNFPGRFSGRQFSNSRSEMNVSTLELGDSALYLCASSSGLAGGRGSYEQYFGPGTRLTVT.

V usage is TRBV12-5 and J usage is TRBJ1-1; 10 bases agree with TRBD1. CDR3 size: 14 residues. Germline CDR1 reads LGHNT; CDR2 reads FRNRAP. The trim removed 7 bases at V and 11 bases at J, leaving 13 bases unmatched. The CDR3 nucleotides read TGTGCTAGTGCCCTGACAGGGGGCATTGGGGCGGCTTTCTTT. Its translation: CASALTGGIGAAFF.

V and J are TRBV14 and TRBJ2-2; D call uncertain. Trimming shortened V by 1 base and J by 3 bases, and 6 bases separated the two germline ends. CDR3 length equals 14 residues. Germline assignment: CDR1 SGHDN and CDR2 FVKESK. The CDR3 sequence: CASSQARDTGELFF. In DNA form, the CDR3 reads TGTGCCAGCAGCCAAGCCCGCGACACCGGGGAGCTGTTTTTT.

This clone was seen a single time. The chain joins TRBV10-3 to TRBJ2-7, with unresolved D. From germline, CDR1 is ENHRY and CDR2 SYGVKD. The CDR3 is 12 amino acids. Trimming took off 9 bases at V and 3 bases at J, with 12 bases between the two ends. The CDR3 DNA is TGTGCCATTTGGGCCCCTGGCTACGAGCAGTACTTC. Encoded protein: CAIWAPGYEQYF.

DNA of the CDR3: TGCGCCAGCAGCTTGTCGGGGGGTCGTCCCCGGGACATTCAGTACTTC. As protein: CASSLSGGRPRDIQYF. The chain couples TRBV5-1 to TRBJ2-4, with 7 bases aligning to TRBD2. V lost 1 base and J lost 8; bases outside the gene matches: 12. CDR3 length: 16 residues. From germline, CDR1 is SGHRS and CDR2 YFSETQ.

The chain has TRBV5-1 and TRBJ1-2, with D perhaps matching TRBD1 (6 bases). Germline assignment: CDR1 SGHRS and CDR2 YFSETQ. The length of the CDR3 is 13 residues. V dropped 5 bases and J dropped 2 bases, with 10 bases sitting between them. CDR3 coding DNA: TGCGCCAGCAGGACAGGCGGCAACTATGGCTACACCTTC. The encoded protein is CASRTGGNYGYTF.